The 19 T cell receptor beta chains presented below share a single source sample, sequenced in a study of CD8+CD57+ T cells in acquired aplastic anemia. Previously, flow cytometry had revealed CD8+CD57+ cell expansion in the patients chosen for sequencing. Genomic DNA constituted the template upon which TCR beta VDJ and CDR3 profiling was performed. TCRdb fed the reads into MiXCR, producing one record per CDR3 protein. The table has under 500,000 distinct CDR3 sequences, around 30% seen once. Material for sequencing was sorted CD4+, CD8+, or CD8+CD57+ T cells (not recorded which) from PBMCs. These receptors were taken from a human donor with aplastic anemia.

Turning to this clonotype: One end of the junction fails to match germline, which may point to a read error. This sequence joins TRBV11-2 and TRBJ2-5; a weak D match, TRBD2 (6 bases). The germline V gene encodes CDR1 SGHAT and CDR2 FQNNGV. This CDR3 is built from 13 residues. CDR3 in amino acids: CASILALAETQYF. In nucleotides, the CDR3 is TGTGCCAGCATCTTAGCTCTAGCGGAGACCCAGTACTTC.

Only a few counts were recorded for this clonotype. The chain links TRBV4-2 to TRBJ2-4; unclear D gene. Germline V CDR1 and CDR2: LGHNA, YNFKEQ. CDR3 size: 14 residues. The ends were cut back, 1 base at V and 7 bases at J, with 11 bases in the middle. The CDR3 spells CASSQGSQRNIQYF. The CDR3 DNA sequence: TGTGCCAGCAGCCAAGGGTCCCAGCGCAACATTCAGTACTTC.

This chain uses TRBV29-1 with TRBJ2-7; 7 bases agree with TRBD1. With V trimmed by 8 bases and J by 3 bases, 7 bases remained unmatched. CDR1 and CDR2 (germline): SQVTM, ANQGSEA. The CDR3 length is 12 residues. CDR3 amino acids: CSLRDRDYEQYF. Here the CDR3 DNA reads TGCAGCTTGAGAGACAGGGACTACGAGCAGTACTTC.

This clonotype was detected only once. One end of the junction is discordant with germline, which a read error may explain. J is TRBJ1-6 and V is TRBV10-3; D ambiguous. The CDR3 runs to 14 residues. CDR1 ENHRY and CDR2 SYGVKD come from the germline V gene. The CDR3: CAISESKGNSPLHF. CDR3 coding DNA: TGTGCCATCAGTGAGTCGAAGGGCAATTCGCCCCTCCACTTT.

This clonotype was counted at least ten times. The rearrangement uses TRBV29-1 and TRBJ1-1, with 7 bases lining up with TRBD1. This CDR3 has 12 amino acids. The germline V gene encodes CDR1 SQVTM and CDR2 ANQGSEA. J gave up 10 bases and V 7 bases, and 12 bases lay outside the gene matches. The CDR3 nucleotides read TGCAGCGCCAATACTAGACAGGGCAGAGCTTTCTTT. It specifies CSANTRQGRAFF.

The rearrangement links TRBV5-1 to TRBJ2-1, with TRBD2 identical over 14 bases. Per germline, CDR1 SGHRS and CDR2 YFSETQ. The CDR3 extends over 15 amino acids. The V and J ends lost 7 bases and 10 bases, in that order; junction bases with no gene match: 10. CDR3 amino acids: CASGMGLAGEGEQFF. The CDR3 DNA is TGCGCCAGCGGAATGGGACTAGCGGGAGAAGGCGAGCAGTTCTTC.

This clonotype was picked up many times. The chain carries TRBV10-3 and TRBJ1-2; TRBD1 aligns across 10 bases. Trimming cost V 6 bases and J 3 bases; bases outside gene matches: 7. CDR1 and CDR2 (germline): ENHRY, SYGVKD. The CDR3 is 15 amino acids. As DNA, the CDR3 is TGTGCCATCAGAGACAGGGGGCAAACAGACTATGGCTACACCTTC. Protein: CAIRDRGQTDYGYTF.

This chain links TRBV7-8 with TRBJ1-6, with TRBD1 identical over 7 bases. Germline CDR1 and CDR2: SGHVS and FQNEAQ. The CDR3 has 15 residues. Trimming took 3 bases from V and 10 from J; bases not matched to a gene: 9. CDR3 nucleotide sequence: TGTGCCAGCAGCTTTCGGTCCCGGGACAGATCACCCCTCCACTTT. Translating gives CASSFRSRDRSPLHF. The full variable domain, its missing parts supplied by reference TRBV7-8 and TRBJ1-6, is GAGVSQSPRYKVAKRGQDVALRCDPISGHVSLFWYQQALGQGPEFLTYFQNEAQLDKSGLPSDRFFAERPEGSVSTLKIQRTQQEDSAVYLCASSFRSRDRSPLHFGNGTRLTVT.

This clonotype was seen at least ten times. The CDR3 loop is CATSRGVAYEQFF. In DNA form, the CDR3 reads TGTGCCACCAGCAGAGGAGTGGCGTATGAGCAGTTCTTC. V usage is TRBV15 and J usage is TRBJ2-1; D unclear. Trimming stripped 1 base from V and 8 bases from J, with 9 bases between. The CDR3 is 13 residues long. Per the germline V gene, CDR1 is LNHNV and CDR2 is YYDKDF (reference sequence). The full variable domain, with the rest looked up from reference TRBV15 and TRBJ2-1, is DAMVIQNPRYQVTQFGKPVTLSCSQTLNHNVMYWYQQKSSQAPKLLFHYYDKDFNNEADTPDNFQSRRPNTSFCFLDIRSPGLGDTAMYLCATSRGVAYEQFFGPGTRLTVL.

This clonotype was seen many times. The chain employs TRBV20-1 and TRBJ2-7; tentative D call: TRBD2 (6 bases). CDR1 is DFQATT and CDR2 is SNEGSKA in the germline V gene (reference sequence). The CDR3 spans 15 residues. Trimming shortened V by 6 bases and J by 5 bases, and 23 bases separated the two germline ends. As DNA, the CDR3 is TGCAGTGCGGGGCCTCGAGGGCGGGGTGGGAACGAGCAGTACTTC. Translated, it gives CSAGPRGRGGNEQYF.

This clonotype was detected many times. The rearrangement joins TRBV24-1 to TRBJ1-1, with unresolved D. This CDR3 region has 14 residues. Germline V gene sequence: CDR1 KGHDR, CDR2 SFDVKD. Trimming pared 4 bases from V and 3 bases from J, leaving 11 bases between. CDR3 loop: CATSDLAGDTEAFF. The DNA of the CDR3 is TGTGCCACCAGTGACCTGGCTGGGGACACTGAAGCTTTCTTT.

The chain recombines TRBV7-2 with TRBJ2-7; D unclear. Trimming stripped 5 bases from V and 7 bases from J, with 18 bases between. The germline CDR1 and CDR2 sequences are SGHTA and FQGNSA. CDR3 size: 14 residues. The CDR3 sequence is CASSQRNLLGEQYF. The DNA for the CDR3 is TGTGCCAGCAGCCAACGAAATTTACTTGGGGAGCAGTACTTC.

V usage is TRBV6-1 and J usage is TRBJ1-5; D might be TRBD1 (5 bases). The germline V gene encodes CDR1 MNHNS and CDR2 SASEGT. Trimming left V 6 bases short and J 7 bases short, with 22 bases between. CDR3 length: 16 amino acids. The CDR3 protein is CASSPPTALRAQPQHF. As DNA, the CDR3 is TGTGCCAGCAGCCCTCCCACAGCCCTCAGGGCGCAGCCCCAGCATTTT.

The sample holds a few counts of this clonotype. V gene TRBV5-1 combines with J gene TRBJ1-6; D is ambiguous. Germline V CDR1 and CDR2: SGHRS, YFSETQ. The CDR3 has 16 amino acids. Trimming stripped 0 bases from V and 8 bases from J, with 15 bases between. CDR3 in amino acids: CASSLAGVSGDSPLHF. CDR3 DNA sequence: TGCGCCAGCAGCTTGGCTGGGGTCTCTGGTGATTCACCCCTCCACTTT.

This clonotype was picked up many times. The rearrangement links TRBV2 to TRBJ1-5, with 7 bases that match TRBD1. Trimming took 4 bases from V and 3 from J; bases not matched to a gene: 6. Germline CDR1 reads SNHLY; CDR2 reads FYNNEI. This CDR3 contains 15 residues. The chain's CDR3 is CASSVGTAPNQPQHF. The CDR3, as DNA: TGTGCCAGCAGTGTTGGGACAGCACCCAATCAGCCCCAGCATTTT.

This clonotype was counted only a few times. This sequence joins TRBV19 and TRBJ1-2; 7 positions match TRBD1. The V segment lost 6 bases and the J segment 3 bases; nucleotides outside the gene matches: 7. CDR3 length: 14 residues. Germline lookup yields CDR1 LNHDA and CDR2 SQIVND (reference sequence). CDR3 residues: CASSPRDRYYGYTF. DNA for the CDR3: TGTGCCAGTAGCCCGCGGGACAGATACTATGGCTACACCTTC.

The CDR3 DNA reads TGTGCCAGCAGTGACGGCCGGCTGCGAATAGTC. Its protein product is CASSDGRLRIV. V and J are TRBV2 and TRBJ2-7, with D hard to call. This CDR3 comprises 11 residues. Germline CDR1 is SNHLY and CDR2 is FYNNEI.

V and J are TRBV10-3 and TRBJ1-3; D is possibly TRBD1 (6 bases). The CDR3 sequence is 14 residues long. Trimming cost V 6 bases and J 0 bases, with 9 bases left between them. The germline V gene encodes CDR1 ENHRY and CDR2 SYGVKD. The CDR3 spells CAISRTVSGNTIYF. The CDR3 nucleotides read TGTGCCATCAGCCGGACAGTCTCTGGAAACACCATATATTTT.

This clonotype was counted at least ten times. The chain joins TRBV7-2 to TRBJ2-7, with D perhaps matching TRBD1 (5 bases). The CDR3 spans 14 residues. The germline V gene has CDR1 SGHTA and CDR2 FQGNSA. V was cut by 3 bases and J by 1 base, with 10 bases left in between. This CDR3 is CASSLDIYSYEQYF. The CDR3 DNA reads as TGTGCCAGCAGCTTGGACATCTATTCCTACGAGCAGTACTTC.